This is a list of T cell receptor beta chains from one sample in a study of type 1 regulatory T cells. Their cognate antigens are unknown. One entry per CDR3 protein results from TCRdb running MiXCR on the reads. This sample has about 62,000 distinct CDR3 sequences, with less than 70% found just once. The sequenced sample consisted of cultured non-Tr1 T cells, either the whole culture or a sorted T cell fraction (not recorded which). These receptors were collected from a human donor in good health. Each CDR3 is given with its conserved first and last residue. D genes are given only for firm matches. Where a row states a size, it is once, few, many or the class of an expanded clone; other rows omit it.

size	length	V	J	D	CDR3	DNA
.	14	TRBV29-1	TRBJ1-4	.	CSVSPGSQSEKLFF	TGCAGCGTCTCACCGGGGAGCCAGAGTGAAAAACTGTTTTTT
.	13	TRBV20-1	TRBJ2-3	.	CSARRGLTDTQYF	TGCAGTGCTAGACGGGGACTCACAGATACGCAGTATTTT
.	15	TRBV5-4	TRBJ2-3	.	CASSPTLATTDTQYF	TGTGCCAGCAGCCCCACTCTAGCGACCACAGATACGCAGTATTTT
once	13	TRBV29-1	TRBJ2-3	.	CSVARQSTDTQYF	TGCAGCGTTGCTCGCCAGAGCACAGATACGCAGTATTTT
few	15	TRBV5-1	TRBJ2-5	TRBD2	CASSPSLAGVETQYF	TGCGCCAGCAGCCCTTCACTAGCGGGAGTGGAGACCCAGTACTTC
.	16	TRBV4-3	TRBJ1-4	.	CASSQATARSNEKLFF	TGCGCCAGCAGCCAAGCGACCGCGAGAAGCAATGAAAAACTGTTTTTT
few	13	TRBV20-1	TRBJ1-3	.	CSAREGSGNTIYF	TGCAGTGCTAGAGAGGGCTCTGGAAACACCATATATTTT
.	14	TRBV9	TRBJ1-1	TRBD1	CASSAEQGGTEAFF	TGTGCCAGCAGCGCCGAACAGGGGGGCACTGAAGCTTTCTTT
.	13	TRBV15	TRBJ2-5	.	CATSGDGEGTQYF	TGTGCCACCAGCGGGGACGGAGAGGGGACCCAGTACTTC
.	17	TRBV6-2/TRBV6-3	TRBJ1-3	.	CASSSWSLSGSGNTIYF	TGTGCCAGCAGTTCCTGGTCCCTTAGCGGCTCTGGAAACACCATATATTTT
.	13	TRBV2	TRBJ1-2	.	CASRGGGLNGYTF	TGTGCCAGCAGAGGGGGTGGACTAAATGGCTACACCTTC
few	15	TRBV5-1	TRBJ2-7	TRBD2	CASSWGLAGTYEQYF	TGCGCCAGCAGCTGGGGACTAGCGGGAACCTACGAGCAGTACTTC
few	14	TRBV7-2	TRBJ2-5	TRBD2	CASSLEASGKTQYF	TGTGCCAGCAGCTTAGAAGCTAGCGGGAAGACCCAGTACTTC
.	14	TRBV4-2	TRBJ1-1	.	CASSQQDMNTEAFF	TGTGCCAGCAGCCAGCAGGATATGAACACTGAAGCTTTCTTT
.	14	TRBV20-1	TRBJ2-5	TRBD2	CSASLRRGEETQYF	TGCAGTGCTAGTCTGCGACGGGGGGAGGAGACCCAGTACTTC
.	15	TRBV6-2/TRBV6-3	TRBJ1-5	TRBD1	CASSSRQGGNQPQHF	TGTGCCAGCAGTTCCCGACAGGGCGGCAATCAGCCCCAGCATTTT
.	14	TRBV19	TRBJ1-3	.	CASKLGGTGNTIYF	TGTGCCAGTAAATTGGGAGGTACTGGAAACACCATATATTTT
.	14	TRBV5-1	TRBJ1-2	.	CASSLRTVADGYTF	TGCGCCAGCAGCTTGCGGACAGTTGCGGATGGCTACACCTTC
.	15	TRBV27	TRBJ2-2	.	CASSFWVTGTGELFF	TGTGCCAGCAGTTTTTGGGTTACTGGAACCGGGGAGCTGTTTTTT
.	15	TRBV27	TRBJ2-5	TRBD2	CASTGTSSGQETQYF	TGTGCCAGCACCGGAACGTCTAGCGGGCAAGAGACCCAGTACTTC
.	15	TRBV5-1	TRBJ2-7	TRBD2	CASSLPGTSGYEQYF	TGCGCCAGCAGCTTGCCCGGGACTAGCGGGTACGAGCAGTACTTC
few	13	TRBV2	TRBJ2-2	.	CASSEEGFWELFF	TGTGCCAGCAGTGAAGAGGGCTTCTGGGAGCTGTTTTTT
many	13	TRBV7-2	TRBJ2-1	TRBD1	CASSTGQGNEQFF	TGTGCCAGCAGCACAGGACAGGGGAATGAGCAGTTCTTC
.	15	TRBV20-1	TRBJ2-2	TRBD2	CSAAGGRGNTGELFF	TGCAGTGCCGCGGGGGGCAGGGGGAACACCGGGGAGCTGTTTTTT
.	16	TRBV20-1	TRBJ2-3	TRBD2	CSARDQGSGSSDTQYF	TGCAGTGCTAGAGATCAAGGTAGCGGGAGCTCGGATACGCAGTATTTT
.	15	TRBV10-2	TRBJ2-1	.	CASSEYSPSINEQFF	TGCGCCAGCAGTGAATATAGTCCCTCTATCAATGAGCAGTTCTTC
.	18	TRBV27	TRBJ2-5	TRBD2	CASSLSPSRLAGGETQYF	TGTGCCAGCAGTTTATCCCCTAGTAGACTAGCGGGAGGAGAGACCCAGTACTTC
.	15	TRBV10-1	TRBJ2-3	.	CASSDRASRPDTQYF	TGCGCCAGCAGTGATAGAGCAAGTCGGCCAGATACGCAGTATTTT
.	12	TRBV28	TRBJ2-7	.	CASSGSSYEQYF	TGTGCCAGCAGCGGGAGCTCCTACGAGCAGTACTTC
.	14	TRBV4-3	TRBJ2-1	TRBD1	CASSLRQGANEQFF	TGCGCCAGCAGCCTCCGACAGGGGGCAAATGAGCAGTTCTTC
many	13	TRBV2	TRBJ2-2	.	CASSVRTTGELFF	TGTGCCAGCAGTGTTCGGACCACCGGGGAGCTGTTTTTT
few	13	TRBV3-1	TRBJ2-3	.	CASSQVGADTQYF	TGTGCCAGCAGCCAAGTGGGAGCGGATACGCAGTATTTT
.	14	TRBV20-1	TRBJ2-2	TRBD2	CSAALRGGTGELFF	TGCAGTGCTGCCCTCCGGGGGGGCACCGGGGAGCTGTTTTTT
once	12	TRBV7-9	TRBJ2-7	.	CAGGSGSYEQYF	TGTGCCGGTGGTAGCGGTTCCTACGAGCAGTACTTC
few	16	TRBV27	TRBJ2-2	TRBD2	CASTDLTSVNTGELFF	TGTGCCAGCACCGATTTAACTAGCGTGAACACCGGGGAGCTGTTTTTT
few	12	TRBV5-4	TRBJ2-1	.	CASSLEYNEQFF	TGTGCCAGCAGCTTGGAGTACAATGAGCAGTTCTTC
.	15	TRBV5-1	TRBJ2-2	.	CASRTGSLNTGELFF	TGCGCCAGCAGAACGGGGAGCCTGAACACCGGGGAGCTGTTTTTT
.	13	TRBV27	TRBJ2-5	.	CASSPTVMETQYF	TGTGCCAGCAGTCCAACCGTTATGGAGACCCAGTACTTC
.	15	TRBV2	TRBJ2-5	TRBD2	CASIPELAGRETQYF	TGTGCCAGCATTCCAGAACTAGCGGGCAGGGAGACCCAGTACTTC
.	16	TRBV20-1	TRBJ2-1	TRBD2	CSAPKPGTSRGNEQFF	TGCAGTGCTCCAAAGCCCGGGACTAGTAGAGGCAATGAGCAGTTCTTC
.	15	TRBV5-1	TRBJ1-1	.	CASSANRDSNTEAFF	TGCGCCAGCAGCGCGAACAGGGATTCGAACACTGAAGCTTTCTTT
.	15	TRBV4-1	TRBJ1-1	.	CASSVTTEMNTEAFF	TGCGCCAGCAGCGTCACGACTGAGATGAACACTGAAGCTTTCTTT
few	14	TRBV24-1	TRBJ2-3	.	CATSETGGTDTQYF	TGTGCCACCTCAGAAACGGGAGGCACAGATACGCAGTATTTT
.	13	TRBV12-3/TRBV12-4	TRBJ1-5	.	CASSPGSNQPQHF	TGTGCCAGCAGTCCTGGGAGCAATCAGCCCCAGCATTTT
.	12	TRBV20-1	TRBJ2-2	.	CSASLNTGELFF	TGCAGTGCTAGTCTGAACACCGGGGAGCTGTTTTTT
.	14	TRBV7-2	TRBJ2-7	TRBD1	CASSSDRGVPEQYF	TGTGCCAGCAGCTCGGACAGGGGGGTACCGGAGCAGTACTTC
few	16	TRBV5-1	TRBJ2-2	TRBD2	CASSLLAGENTGELFF	TGTGCCAGCAGCTTACTAGCGGGAGAGAACACCGGGGAGCTGTTTTTT
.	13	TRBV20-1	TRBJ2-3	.	CSAKEGDTDTQYF	TGCAGTGCCAAAGAAGGGGACACAGATACGCAGTATTTT